One and the same sample provided the 2 T cell receptor beta chains below, sequenced in a study of PD-1 blockade in classical Hodgkin lymphoma. Clones were read by immunoSEQ multiplex PCR, and TCRdb kept only the in-frame ones, dropping some. The sample has roughly 4,200 clones, around 87% seen once; the top ten hold 25% to 30%. Brentuximab vedotin exposure varied, and every patient relapsed after autologous stem cell transplantation. Researchers used magnetic negative selection to pull out pure CD4+ T cells from thawed PBMCs. The source material was CD4+ T cells from blood, sampled at baseline. These receptors came from a human donor with classical Hodgkin lymphoma.

The rearrangement joins TRBV11-1 to TRBJ2-5, with a tentative D call TRBD2 (6 bases). Trimming cost V 1 base and J 2 bases, with 11 bases left between them. The CDR3 has 15 amino acids. Looked up from germline, CDR1 is SGHAT and CDR2 is FQDESV (reference sequence). CDR3 loop: CASSLGGTLQETQYF. In DNA form, the CDR3 reads TGTGCCAGCAGCTTAGGCGGGACCTTACAAGAGACCCAGTACTTC.

V is TRBV5-8 and J is TRBJ2-3; D unclear. There are 12 residues in the CDR3. V gave up 0 bases and J gave up 6 bases, with 5 bases separating them. Germline CDR1 SGHTS, CDR2 YDEGEE. CDR3 sequence: CASSLGLDTQYF. The CDR3 DNA follows: TGTGCCAGCAGCTTGGGTTTGGATACGCAGTATTTT.